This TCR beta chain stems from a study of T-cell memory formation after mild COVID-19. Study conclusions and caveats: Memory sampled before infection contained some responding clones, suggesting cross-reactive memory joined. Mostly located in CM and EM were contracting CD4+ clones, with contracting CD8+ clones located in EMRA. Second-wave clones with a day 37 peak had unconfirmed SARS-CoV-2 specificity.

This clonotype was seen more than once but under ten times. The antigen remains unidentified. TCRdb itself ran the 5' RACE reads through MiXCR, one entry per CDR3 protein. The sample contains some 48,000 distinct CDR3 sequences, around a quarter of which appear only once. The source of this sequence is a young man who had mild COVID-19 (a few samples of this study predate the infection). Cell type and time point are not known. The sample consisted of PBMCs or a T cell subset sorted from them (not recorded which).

The CDR3 DNA is TGCGCCAGCAGCCAGTGGGGCCTCCGCGGGGACTCCTACAATGAGCAGTTCTTC. As protein: CASSQWGLRGDSYNEQFF. The chain combines TRBV4-3 with TRBJ2-1; tentative D call: TRBD2 (6 bases). CDR1 and CDR2 from the germline V gene are LGHNA and YSLEER. The ends were cut back, 3 bases at V and 0 bases at J, with 18 bases in the middle. This CDR3 contains 18 residues.